Sequencing of this T cell receptor beta chain was carried out in a study of immune heterogeneity within non-small cell lung tumors. Per sample, approximately 580 ng of bulk tumor genomic DNA was the template used. In surgery, several biopsies were collected from each primary tumor at widely spaced sites. Surgery that was curative in intent was performed on patients with untreated, newly diagnosed non-small cell lung cancer. Amplifying TCR beta CDR3 involved multiplex PCR carried out with 32 V and 13 J primers. TCRdb fed the multiplex PCR reads into MiXCR, producing one record per CDR3 protein. The repertoire holds 3,100 or so distinct CDR3 sequences, with approximately 37% as singletons. CDR1 KGHSH and CDR2 LQKENI come from the germline V gene. This CDR3 spans 14 amino acids. Trimming took off 0 bases at V and 5 bases at J, with 11 bases between the two ends. Study-wide results and caveats: Local T-cell clonality tracked moderately but significantly with local tumor mutational burden, giving an R of about 0.34.

As concerns this clonotype: Its specificity is unknown.

Sequenced: lung tumor tissue. This TCR was recovered from a man between 65 and 85 years old with non-small cell lung cancer. This chain links TRBV18 with TRBJ2-7, with D unclear. DNA for the CDR3: TGTGCCAGCTCACCACCGACGACAAAGGACGAGCAGTACTTC. Its protein product is CASSPPTTKDEQYF.